The 9 T cell receptor beta chains in this list originate from one sample, sequenced in a study of T cells in women clearing cervical HPV infection. TCRdb's table, derived via immunoSEQ multiplex PCR, lists solely in-frame clones and lacks some. The sample holds some 41,000 clones. Sequencing was done on a sample of blood buffy coat. The source is a woman between 18 and 75 years old with a cervical HPV16 infection that either progressed to CIN3+ or cleared (not recorded which).

A remark on this clone: The junction departs from the called germline gene at one end, perhaps through a read error. The read comes to an end 3 residues before the CDR3 does, leaving the germline J gene to fill in the end. The J gene is TRBJ2-3, the V gene TRBV6-1; 10 bases map to TRBD2. The CDR3 has 15 residues. Germline V gives CDR1 MNHNS, CDR2 SASEGT. Incomplete CDR3 DNA: TGTGCCAGCAGTAAAGCGGGGGGGAGCACAGATACG. It codes for CASSKAGGSTDT. The whole CDR3 protein is CASSKAGGSTDTQYF.

About this clone itself: The read comes to an end 3 residues before the CDR3 does, leaving the germline J gene to fill in the end. V gene TRBV7-9 combines with J gene TRBJ1-1; D possibly corresponds to TRBD1 (5 bases). Trimming stripped 4 bases from V and 2 bases from J, with 14 bases between. This CDR3 contains 15 residues. CDR1 SEHNR and CDR2 FQNEAQ come from the germline V gene (reference sequence). The CDR3: CASSWGVAVNTEAFF. The covered CDR3 bases are TGTGCCAGCAGCTGGGGGGTGGCAGTCAACACTGAA. Full variable domain (missing parts from reference TRBV7-9 and TRBJ1-1): DTGVSQNPRHKITKRGQNVTFRCDPISEHNRLYWYRQTLGQGPEFLTYFQNEAQLEKSRLLSDRFSAERPKGSFSTLEIQRTEQGDSAMYLCASSWGVAVNTEAFFGQGTRLTVV.

Comment on this clone: The read gets to within 3 residues of the CDR3 end, and the germline J gene fills in the rest. This chain links TRBV9 with TRBJ1-2, with D maybe TRBD1 (5 bases). The CDR3 is 13 amino acids. Germline CDR1 reads SGDLS; CDR2 reads YYNGEE. This CDR3 reads CASRKEGSGGYTF. The CDR3 DNA, read in part, is TGTGCCAGCAGGAAGGAGGGGAGTGGAGGC.

Notes on this clone: The read falls 3 residues short of the CDR3 end, and the missing part is taken from the germline J gene. The gene calls are TRBV30 and TRBJ2-3; D is ambiguous. The CDR3 consists of 14 residues. Trimming shortened V by 1 base and J by 2 bases, and 10 bases separated the two germline ends. CDR1 and CDR2 (germline): GTSNPN, SVGIG (reference sequence). CDR3 DNA, as far as it was read: TGTGCCTGGAGTGCGGGTCAGACCACAGATACG. This encodes CAWSAGQTTDT. The complete CDR3 sequence is CAWSAGQTTDTQYF.

Comments on this clone: The DNA ends 3 residues before the CDR3 does, and the rest of the CDR3 is filled in from the germline J gene. This rearrangement joins TRBV4-2 to TRBJ2-7, with a weak D call TRBD2 (7 bases). The CDR3 spans 16 residues. V dropped 4 bases and J dropped 2 bases, with 18 bases sitting between them. Germline CDR1 and CDR2: LGHNA and YNFKEQ. The DNA read from the CDR3 is TGTGCCAGCAGCCCCTCGGGGGGCGGGAAAACCTACGAG. It translates to CASSPSGGGKTYE. The entire CDR3 sequence reads CASSPSGGGKTYEQYF.

With regard to this clone: The DNA ends 3 residues before the CDR3 does, and the rest of the CDR3 is filled in from the germline J gene. The gene calls are TRBV7-8 and TRBJ2-1; 7 bases are a match to TRBD2. The CDR3 spans 18 residues. Germline values: CDR1 SGHVS, CDR2 FQNEAQ. The trim removed 3 bases at V and 4 bases at J, leaving 15 bases unmatched. The CDR3 sequence is CASSFSQGGLVRYNEQFF. The sequenced part of the CDR3 DNA is TGTGCCAGCAGCTTTAGTCAGGGAGGACTAGTCCGATACAATGAG.

Note on this clone: The CDR3 end is not reached by the read, which stops 3 residues before it; the germline J gene fills it in. The J gene is TRBJ2-3, the V gene TRBV5-1, with 7 bases fitting TRBD1. CDR1 is SGHRS, CDR2 YFSETQ, per germline. The CDR3 has 14 amino acids. The CDR3 region is CASSMTGTQETQYF. The sequenced CDR3 bases are TGCGCCAGCAGCATGACAGGGACGCAAGAGACG.

As for this clone: The CDR3 end falls 3 residues outside the read, so it is completed with the germline J gene. The V and J genes are TRBV28 and TRBJ1-4; 7 bases map to TRBD1. Per the germline V gene, CDR1 is MDHEN and CDR2 is SYDVKM. This CDR3 is built from 15 residues. CDR3 bases read: TGTGCCAGCAGTTCCATCGGTGGGACAGAAGTACCA. Translation: CASSSIGGTEVP. The entire CDR3 protein reads CASSSIGGTEVPLFF.

Note on this clone: The read terminates 3 residues ahead of where the CDR3 ends, so the germline J gene completes it. This chain connects TRBV14 to TRBJ2-2; possibly TRBD1 for D (6 bases). This CDR3 is 16 amino acids long. Germline V gene lookup returns CDR1 SGHDN and CDR2 FVKESK. CDR3 sequence: CASRRGTGSYNSPLFF. The CDR3 DNA, read in part, is TGTGCCAGCCGGAGAGGCACAGGGAGCTATAATTCACCG.